A single T cell receptor beta chain is shown here with its context. Its antigen is unknown. A much bigger clone sits one base away, suggesting this may be a read error. CDR1 SEHNR and CDR2 FQNEAQ come from the germline V gene (reference sequence). CDR3 length: 13 residues. TCRdb called the 5' RACE reads again in MiXCR, with one record for every CDR3 protein. The sample holds just under 65,000 distinct CDR3 sequences, roughly 22% seen once. General study findings and limits: Greatest tumor Treg TCR overlap was with tumor naive CD4+ cells. Tumor memory CD4+ T cell TCR gene usage clustered with blood and lymph node memory CD4+ cells and lymph node naive CD4+ cells.

The specimen was memory CD4+ T cells sorted from a lymph node. Stated subset: memory CD4+ T cells, CD4+CD45RO+CD25-. This chain uses TRBV7-9 with TRBJ1-2; D perhaps matches TRBD1 (6 bases). This TCR was sampled from a female donor with breast cancer. The CDR3 nucleotides are TGTACCAGCAGCTTAGAGGGGGGTGGCGGCTACACCTTC. As protein: CTSSLEGGGGYTF.